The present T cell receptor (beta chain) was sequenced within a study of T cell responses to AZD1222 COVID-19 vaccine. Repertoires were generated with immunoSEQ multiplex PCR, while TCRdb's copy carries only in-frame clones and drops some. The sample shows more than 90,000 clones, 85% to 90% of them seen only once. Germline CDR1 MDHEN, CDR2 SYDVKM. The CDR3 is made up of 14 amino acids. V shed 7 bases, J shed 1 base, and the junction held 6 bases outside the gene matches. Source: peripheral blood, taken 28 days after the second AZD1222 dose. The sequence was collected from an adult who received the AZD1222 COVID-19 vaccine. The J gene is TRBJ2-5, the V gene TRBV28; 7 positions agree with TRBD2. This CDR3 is CASKASGFQETQYF. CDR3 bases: TGTGCCAGCAAGGCTAGCGGCTTCCAAGAGACCCAGTACTTC.